This T cell receptor (beta chain) was sequenced for a study of blood T cell repertoires in COVID-19. With V trimmed by 7 bases and J by 4 bases, 4 bases remained unmatched. Germline V gene lookup returns CDR1 MNHEY and CDR2 SVGAGI. CDR3 length: 13 residues. Sequencing was performed with immunoSEQ multiplex PCR; in TCRdb, only in-frame clones are kept and a portion is missing. Of hundreds of thousands of clones in the sample, about 90% were seen once. This clone has a handful of counts. The sample comprised peripheral blood. This receptor was taken from a woman under 30 who had recovered from COVID-19. The rearrangement links TRBV6-5 to TRBJ2-3, with TRBD1 identical over 8 bases. CDR3 nucleotide sequence: TGTGCCAGCAAGGACAGGGCTCCAGATACGCAGTATTTT. Its protein is CASKDRAPDTQYF.